One TCR beta chain is described in this entry. Antigen unknown. Germline V gene data show CDR1 as MNHEY and CDR2 as SMNVEV (reference sequence). Deletions cut 4 bases from V and 0 bases from J, with 4 bases between. This CDR3 region has 12 residues. The PCR ran on 60 Vbeta and 13 Jbeta primers. Per the study methods: Later, tens of millions of unique TCR beta chains were counted in an analysis, and roughly 11 million of them were shared. Using immunoSEQ multiplex PCR, the repertoire was profiled, and TCRdb retains in-frame clones only, with some absent. V and J calls and clone size come straight from that table; D and trimming were deduced from the DNA. The table shows some 170,000 clones, with 60% to 80% occurring only once. The entry originates in a study of cytomegalovirus exposure and HLA in healthy donors. Study-wide background: There were about 85 million unique TCRs (from HLA-typed donors) in an early data release. Study-wide points: It was approximately 150 TCR beta chains that were listed as cytomegalovirus-associated. Analysis performed later showed TCR beta chains linked to HLA being more clonally expanded than equally common others.

V is TRBV27 and J is TRBJ2-7; D call uncertain. This TCR was recovered from a man in his late teens or twenties in good health and CMV-seropositive. Sequenced: PBMCs. The CDR3 nucleotides are TGTGCCAGCAGTTCCCACTCCTACGAGCAGTACTTC. Its protein is CASSSHSYEQYF.